A selection of T cell receptor beta chains follows, all from one sample in a study of Ad26.COV2.S vaccination and SARS-CoV-2 variants. Clones were sequenced by immunoSEQ multiplex PCR, and TCRdb holds only the in-frame ones, with some missing. Among about 350,000 clones listed, 86% were seen once. This specimen consisted of peripheral blood, obtained in a trial of Ad26.COV2.S vaccine versus placebo. Source of these receptors: a person between 18 and 65 years old who received the Ad26.COV2.S COVID-19 vaccine or a placebo. CDR3s include the opening cysteine and the closing phenylalanine or tryptophan. D genes are given only for firm matches. The size field is filled for only some rows; it gives once, few, many or a size class.

J	V	D	size	DNA	CDR3
TRBJ1-2	TRBV11-2	-	-	TGTGCCAGCAGCTTTCAGGCCGGGTCGGGCTACACCTTC	CASSFQAGSGYTF
TRBJ2-2	TRBV29-1	TRBD1	-	TGCAGCGCTGGTAGATCCGGGACAGGGGGCGTGTGGGACACCGGGGAGCTGTTTTTT	CSAGRSGTGGVWDTGELFF
TRBJ1-1	TRBV7-2	-	few	TGTGCCAGCAGCTCGAGGGGTCGGGCTGAAGCTTTCTTT	CASSSRGRAEAFF
TRBJ2-3	TRBV6-5	-	-	TGTGCCAGCAGTTACCCCTTCCAGGAAGGGACAGATACGCAGTATTTT	CASSYPFQEGTDTQYF
TRBJ1-1	TRBV27	TRBD1	-	TGTGCCAGCAGTTTAGCAGGGGGCACTGAAGCTTTCTTT	CASSLAGGTEAFF
TRBJ2-5	TRBV6-5	-	-	TGTGCCAGCAGTTACCTTTCACAGGGGGGGGAGACCCAGTACTTC	CASSYLSQGGETQYF
TRBJ2-2	TRBV6-1	-	-	TGTGCCAGCAGTGAAGCGGGTTCGGGAACCGGGGAGCTGTTTTTT	CASSEAGSGTGELFF
TRBJ1-5	TRBV19	TRBD1	few	TGTGCCAGTAGTTCATGGGACAGGGGGAACGGGCAGCCCCAGCATTTT	CASSSWDRGNGQPQHF
TRBJ2-7	TRBV5-4	TRBD1	-	TGTGCCAGCAGCCCCGGGACAGGGGGCCCGGGGGCGGGGCAGTACTTC	CASSPGTGGPGAGQYF
TRBJ2-7	TRBV30	-	-	TGTGCCTGGAGTGTACTACAGGGAGAGGGCGAGCAGTACTTC	CAWSVLQGEGEQYF
TRBJ1-3	TRBV18	-	-	TGTGCCAGCTCACCACCGAGCGGCTCTGGAAACACCATATATTTT	CASSPPSGSGNTIYF
TRBJ2-5	TRBV5-1	-	-	TGCGCCAGCAGCCCCAGGGACTCAGAAGAGACCCAGTACTTC	CASSPRDSEETQYF
TRBJ2-1	TRBV3-1/TRBV3-2	TRBD2	-	TGTGCCAGCAGCCATCGAGGGGAGGGGGAGCAGTTCTTC	CASSHRGEGEQFF
TRBJ2-3	TRBV19	-	-	TGTGCCAGTAGTTTGCGAGAGGTAGATACGCAGTATTTT	CASSLREVDTQYF
TRBJ1-1	TRBV5-5	-	-	TGTGCCAGCAGCTTGTTTCACACTGAAGCTTTCTTT	CASSLFHTEAFF
TRBJ2-7	TRBV7-8	TRBD2	once	TGTGCCAGCAGCCCGAGGACTAGCGGGGCGCAAAGGGGCGAGCAGTACTTC	CASSPRTSGAQRGEQYF
TRBJ1-1	TRBV5-1	TRBD1	-	TGCGCCAGCAGCTCCGGACAGGGAATGAACACTGAAGCTTTCTTT	CASSSGQGMNTEAFF